This T cell receptor (beta chain) appears in the sequencing data of a study of human T cells and chemical hapten exposure. Study-wide points: Alopecia in the donors means their immune response may deviate from healthy people's.

Points on this clonotype: Its antigen is not known.

Original processing notes: Samples held a median of around 92,000 TCRs, range about 23,224–690,600. One entry per CDR3 protein results from TCRdb running MiXCR on the RACE reads. TCRdb's processing, not the authors' own work, is the source of the V and J calls. Among more than 250,000 distinct CDR3 sequences, almost 8% were seen once, and the ten largest hold 0.9% to 1.5%. The sample's time point: pre-sensitization, week 0. Regarding treatment: therapeutic diphenylcyclopropenone sensitization with weekly scalp DPC. Alopecia patients, 18 to 70 years old and DPC-suitable, served as donors. The CDR3 consists of 15 residues. Losses at the gene ends were 5 bases for V and 0 bases for J; bases not matched to a gene: 6. Germline lookup yields CDR1 SQVTM and CDR2 ANQGSEA.

This clonotype was sampled from a man younger than 30 with alopecia areata. Some clones in this sample may be carry-over from other donors' samples. The V and J genes are TRBV29-1 and TRBJ2-2, with 7 bases lining up with TRBD1. This material consisted of whole blood, taken in connection with sensitization to the hapten diphenylcyclopropenone (DPC). CDR3 region: CSVWGQSTNTGELFF. CDR3 bases: TGCAGCGTTTGGGGACAGAGTACGAACACCGGGGAGCTGTTTTTT.